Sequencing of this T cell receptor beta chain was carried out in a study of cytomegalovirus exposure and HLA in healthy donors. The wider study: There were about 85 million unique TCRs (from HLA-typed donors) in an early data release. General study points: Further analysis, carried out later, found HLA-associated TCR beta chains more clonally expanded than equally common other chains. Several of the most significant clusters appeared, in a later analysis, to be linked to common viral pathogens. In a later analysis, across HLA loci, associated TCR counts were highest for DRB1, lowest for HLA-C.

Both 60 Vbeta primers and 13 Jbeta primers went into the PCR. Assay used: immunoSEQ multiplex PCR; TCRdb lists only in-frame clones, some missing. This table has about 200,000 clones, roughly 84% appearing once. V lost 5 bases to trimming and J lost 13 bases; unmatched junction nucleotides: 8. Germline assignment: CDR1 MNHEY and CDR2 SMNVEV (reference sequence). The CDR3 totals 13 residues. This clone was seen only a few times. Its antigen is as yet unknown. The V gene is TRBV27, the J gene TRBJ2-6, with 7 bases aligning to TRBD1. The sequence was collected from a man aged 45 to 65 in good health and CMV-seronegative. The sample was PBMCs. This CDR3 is CASSPRTGRVLTF. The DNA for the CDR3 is TGTGCCAGCAGTCCTCGGACAGGACGGGTCCTGACTTTC.